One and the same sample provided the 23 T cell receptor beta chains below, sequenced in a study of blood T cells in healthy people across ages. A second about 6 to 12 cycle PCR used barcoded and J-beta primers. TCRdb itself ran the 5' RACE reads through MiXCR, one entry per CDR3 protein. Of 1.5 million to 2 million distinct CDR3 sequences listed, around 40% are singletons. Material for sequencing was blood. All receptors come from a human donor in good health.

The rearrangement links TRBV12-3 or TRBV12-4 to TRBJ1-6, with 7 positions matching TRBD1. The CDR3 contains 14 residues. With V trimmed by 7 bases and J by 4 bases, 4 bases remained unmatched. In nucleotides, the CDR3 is TGTGCCAGCACCTTGACAGGGTATAATTCACCCCTCCACTTT. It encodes CASTLTGYNSPLHF.

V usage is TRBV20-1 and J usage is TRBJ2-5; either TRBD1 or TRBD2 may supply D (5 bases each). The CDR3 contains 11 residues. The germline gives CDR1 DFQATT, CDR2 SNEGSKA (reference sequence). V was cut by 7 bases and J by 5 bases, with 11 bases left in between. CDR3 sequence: CSVSGPETQYF. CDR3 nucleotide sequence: TGCAGTGTCTCGGGGCCGGAGACCCAGTACTTC.

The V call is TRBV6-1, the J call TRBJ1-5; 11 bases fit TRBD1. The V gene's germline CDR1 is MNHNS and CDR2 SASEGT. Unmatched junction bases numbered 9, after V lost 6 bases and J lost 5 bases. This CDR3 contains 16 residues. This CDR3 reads CASRRTGTGGHQPQHF. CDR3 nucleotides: TGTGCCAGCAGGCGAACCGGGACAGGGGGTCATCAGCCCCAGCATTTT.

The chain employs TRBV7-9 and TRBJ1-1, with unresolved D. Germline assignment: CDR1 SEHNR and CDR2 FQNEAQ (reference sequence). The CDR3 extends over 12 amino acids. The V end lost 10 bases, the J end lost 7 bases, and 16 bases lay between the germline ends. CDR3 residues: CAIKQRLFEAFF. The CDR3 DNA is TGTGCCATCAAGCAGAGATTATTTGAAGCTTTCTTT.

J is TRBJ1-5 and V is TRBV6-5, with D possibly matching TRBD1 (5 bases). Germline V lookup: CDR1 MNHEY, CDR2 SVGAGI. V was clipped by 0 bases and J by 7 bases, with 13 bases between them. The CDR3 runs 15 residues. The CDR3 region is CASSYSARAFQPQHF. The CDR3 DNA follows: TGTGCCAGCAGTTACTCAGCCAGGGCTTTCCAGCCCCAGCATTTT.

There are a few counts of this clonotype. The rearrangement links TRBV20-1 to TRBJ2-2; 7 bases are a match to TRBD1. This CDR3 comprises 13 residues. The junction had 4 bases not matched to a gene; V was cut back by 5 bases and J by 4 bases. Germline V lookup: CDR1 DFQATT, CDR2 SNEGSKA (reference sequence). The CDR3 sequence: CSASGQFTGELFF. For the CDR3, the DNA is TGCAGTGCTTCGGGACAGTTCACCGGGGAGCTGTTTTTT.

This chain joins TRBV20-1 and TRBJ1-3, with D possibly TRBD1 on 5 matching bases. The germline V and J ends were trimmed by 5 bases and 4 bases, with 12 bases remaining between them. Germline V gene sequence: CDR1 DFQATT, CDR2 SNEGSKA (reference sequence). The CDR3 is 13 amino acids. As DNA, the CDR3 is TGCAGTGCTCCCCATTGGGGCGGAAACACCATATATTTT. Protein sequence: CSAPHWGGNTIYF.

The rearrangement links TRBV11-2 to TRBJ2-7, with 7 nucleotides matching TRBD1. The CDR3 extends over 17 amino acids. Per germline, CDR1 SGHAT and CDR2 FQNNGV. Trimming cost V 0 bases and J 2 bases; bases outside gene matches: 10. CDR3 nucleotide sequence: TGTGCCAGCAGCTTAGATAGGGGGACAGTGATAACCTACGAGCAGTACTTC. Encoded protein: CASSLDRGTVITYEQYF.

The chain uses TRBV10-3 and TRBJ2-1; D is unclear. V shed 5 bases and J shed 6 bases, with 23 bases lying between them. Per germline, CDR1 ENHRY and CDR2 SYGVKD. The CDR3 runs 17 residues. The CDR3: CAISPYRADQSSNEQFF. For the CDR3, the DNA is TGTGCCATCAGTCCATATCGGGCGGACCAAAGCTCCAATGAGCAGTTCTTC.

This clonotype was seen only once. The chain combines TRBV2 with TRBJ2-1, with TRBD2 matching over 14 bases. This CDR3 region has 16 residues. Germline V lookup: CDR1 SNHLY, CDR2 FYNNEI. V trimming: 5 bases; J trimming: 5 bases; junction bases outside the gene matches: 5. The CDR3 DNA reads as TGTGCCAGCAGTCCCGGACTAGCGGGGGGAAACAATGAGCAGTTCTTC. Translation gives CASSPGLAGGNNEQFF. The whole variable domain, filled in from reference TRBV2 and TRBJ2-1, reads EPEVTQTPSHQVTQMGQEVILRCVPISNHLYFYWYRQILGQKVEFLVSFYNNEISEKSEIFDDQFSVERPDGSNFTLKIRSTKLEDSAMYFCASSPGLAGGNNEQFFGPGTRLTVL.

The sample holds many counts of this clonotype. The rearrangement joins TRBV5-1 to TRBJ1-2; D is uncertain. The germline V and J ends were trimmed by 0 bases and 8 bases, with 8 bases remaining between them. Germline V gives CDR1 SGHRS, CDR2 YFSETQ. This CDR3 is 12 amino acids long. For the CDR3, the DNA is TGCGCCAGCAGCTTGGACACTCGGGGCTACACCTTC. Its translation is CASSLDTRGYTF.

This CDR3 reads CASSLRGSVRGETQYF. The CDR3 DNA reads TGTGCCAGCAGCTTAAGAGGGTCGGTCAGGGGGGAGACCCAGTACTTC. The chain uses TRBV7-3 and TRBJ2-5; 7 bases are a match to TRBD1. This CDR3 contains 16 residues. V gave up 1 base and J gave up 5 bases; unmatched junction bases: 10. Germline V gene sequence: CDR1 SGHTA, CDR2 FQGTGA.

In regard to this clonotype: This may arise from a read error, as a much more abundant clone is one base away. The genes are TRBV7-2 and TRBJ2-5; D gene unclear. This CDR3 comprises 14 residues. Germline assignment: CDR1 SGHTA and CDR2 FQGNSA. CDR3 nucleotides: TGTGCCAGCAGCTTAAAGGTCTATGGAGAGGCCCAGTACTTC. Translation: CASSLKVYGEAQYF.

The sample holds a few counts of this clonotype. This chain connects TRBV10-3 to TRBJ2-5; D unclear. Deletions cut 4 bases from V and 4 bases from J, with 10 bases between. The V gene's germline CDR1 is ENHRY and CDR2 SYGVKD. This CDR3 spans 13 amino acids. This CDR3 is CAISVGIAETQYF. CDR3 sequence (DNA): TGTGCCATCAGTGTAGGGATCGCAGAGACCCAGTACTTC.

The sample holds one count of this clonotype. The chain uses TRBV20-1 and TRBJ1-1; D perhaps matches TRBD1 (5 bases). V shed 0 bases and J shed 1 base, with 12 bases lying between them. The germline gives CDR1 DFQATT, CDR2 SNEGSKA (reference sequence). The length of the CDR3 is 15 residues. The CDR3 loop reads CSARDWGGPNTEAFF. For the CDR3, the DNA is TGCAGTGCTAGAGATTGGGGGGGTCCGAACACTGAAGCTTTCTTT.

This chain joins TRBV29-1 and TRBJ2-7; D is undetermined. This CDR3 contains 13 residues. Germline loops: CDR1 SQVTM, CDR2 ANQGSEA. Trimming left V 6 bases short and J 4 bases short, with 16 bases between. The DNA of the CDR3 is TGCAGCGTGACCCGAATAGCCGAGTACGAGCAGTACTTC. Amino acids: CSVTRIAEYEQYF.

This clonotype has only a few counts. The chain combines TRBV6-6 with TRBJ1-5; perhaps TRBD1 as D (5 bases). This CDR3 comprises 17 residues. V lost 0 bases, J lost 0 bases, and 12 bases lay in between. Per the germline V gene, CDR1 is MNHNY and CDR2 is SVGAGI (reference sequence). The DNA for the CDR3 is TGTGCCAGCAGTTACTCGCCAACAGGTTATAGCAATCAGCCCCAGCATTTT. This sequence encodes CASSYSPTGYSNQPQHF.

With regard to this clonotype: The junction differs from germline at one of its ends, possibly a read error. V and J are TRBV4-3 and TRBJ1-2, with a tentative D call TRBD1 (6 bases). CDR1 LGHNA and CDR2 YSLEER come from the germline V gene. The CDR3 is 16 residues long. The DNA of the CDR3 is TGCGCCAGCAACCAAGAAGGGGCAGGGGATCACTATGGCTACACCTTC. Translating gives CASNQEGAGDHYGYTF.

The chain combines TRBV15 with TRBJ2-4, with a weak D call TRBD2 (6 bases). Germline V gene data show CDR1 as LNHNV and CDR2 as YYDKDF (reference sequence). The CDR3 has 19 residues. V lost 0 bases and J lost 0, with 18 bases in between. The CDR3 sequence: CATSREVTSRSQAKNIQYF. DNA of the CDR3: TGTGCCACCAGCAGAGAAGTAACTAGCAGGTCCCAAGCCAAAAACATTCAGTACTTC.

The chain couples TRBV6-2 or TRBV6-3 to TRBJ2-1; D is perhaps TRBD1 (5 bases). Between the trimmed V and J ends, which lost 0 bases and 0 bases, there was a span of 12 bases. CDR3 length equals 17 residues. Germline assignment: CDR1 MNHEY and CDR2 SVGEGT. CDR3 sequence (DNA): TGTGCCAGCAGTTACTCGATAGGGGCTCCCTCCTACAATGAGCAGTTCTTC. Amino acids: CASSYSIGAPSYNEQFF.

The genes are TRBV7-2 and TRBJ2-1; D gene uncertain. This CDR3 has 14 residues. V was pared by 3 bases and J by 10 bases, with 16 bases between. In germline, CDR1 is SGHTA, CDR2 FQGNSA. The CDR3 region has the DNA TGTGCCAGCAGCTTGGTTGGCAGGCATGGAGAGCAGTTCTTC. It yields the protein CASSLVGRHGEQFF.

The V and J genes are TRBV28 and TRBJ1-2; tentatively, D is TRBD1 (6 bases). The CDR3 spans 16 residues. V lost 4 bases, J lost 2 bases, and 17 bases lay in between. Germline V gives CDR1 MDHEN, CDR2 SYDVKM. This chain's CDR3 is CASSSPGTNDNYGYTF. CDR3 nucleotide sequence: TGTGCCAGCAGTTCTCCCGGGACAAACGACAACTATGGCTACACCTTC.

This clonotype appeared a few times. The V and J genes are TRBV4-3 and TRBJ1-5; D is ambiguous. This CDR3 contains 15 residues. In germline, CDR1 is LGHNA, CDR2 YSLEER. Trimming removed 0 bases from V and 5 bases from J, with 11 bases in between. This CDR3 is CASSQDPYGHQPQHF. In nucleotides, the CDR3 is TGCGCCAGCAGCCAAGACCCTTACGGCCATCAGCCCCAGCATTTT.